Detailed here is one TCR beta chain. This record comes from a study of blood T cells in healthy people across ages. The use of a sample-barcoded 5' primer and a J-beta primer mix characterized a second PCR of roughly 6 to 11 cycles. TCRdb called the 5' RACE reads again in MiXCR, with one record for every CDR3 protein. Of roughly 410,000 distinct CDR3 sequences in the sample, about half were seen once. Sequenced material: blood. This receptor was obtained from a man aged 55 to 70 in good health.

Here the CDR3 DNA reads TGTGCCAGCAGCGGAACGGACGGTGGGGAGACCCAGTACTTC. It is translated as CASSGTDGGETQYF. This rearrangement joins TRBV28 to TRBJ2-7, with D unclear. With the DNA end fitting TRBJ2-5 better, the J assignment may be wrong. Germline CDR1 is MDHEN and CDR2 is SYDVKM. CDR3 size: 14 residues.